Sequencing of this T cell receptor (beta chain) was carried out in a study of T-cell memory formation after mild COVID-19. The study, taken as a whole, reports: Researchers report contracting CD4+ clones mostly in CM and EM, with CD8+ clones in EMRA. Contracting clones, day 15 to 85, had balanced CD4/CD8, and later expanders favored CD4+.

The 5'RACE method, run with constant-segment primers, produced TCR alpha and TCR beta cDNA libraries (carrying sample barcodes and UMIs). TCRdb re-analysed the 5' RACE reads in MiXCR, keeping a single row per CDR3 protein. The sample contains under 250,000 distinct CDR3 sequences, around 25% of which appear only once. This clonotype was seen a few times. Antigen specificity is unknown. Trimming shortened V by 0 bases and J by 6 bases, and 14 bases separated the two germline ends. Per germline, CDR1 LNHNV and CDR2 YYDKDF (reference sequence). The CDR3 is 16 amino acids. This clonotype originated in an adult woman who had mild COVID-19 (a few samples of this study predate the infection). Cell type and time point are not known. V and J are TRBV15 and TRBJ2-2, with unresolved D. The specimen sequenced was PBMCs or a T cell subset sorted from them (not recorded which). CDR3 amino acids: CATSRDHQASPGELFF. The CDR3 DNA reads as TGTGCCACCAGCAGAGATCACCAGGCCAGCCCCGGGGAGCTGTTTTTT.